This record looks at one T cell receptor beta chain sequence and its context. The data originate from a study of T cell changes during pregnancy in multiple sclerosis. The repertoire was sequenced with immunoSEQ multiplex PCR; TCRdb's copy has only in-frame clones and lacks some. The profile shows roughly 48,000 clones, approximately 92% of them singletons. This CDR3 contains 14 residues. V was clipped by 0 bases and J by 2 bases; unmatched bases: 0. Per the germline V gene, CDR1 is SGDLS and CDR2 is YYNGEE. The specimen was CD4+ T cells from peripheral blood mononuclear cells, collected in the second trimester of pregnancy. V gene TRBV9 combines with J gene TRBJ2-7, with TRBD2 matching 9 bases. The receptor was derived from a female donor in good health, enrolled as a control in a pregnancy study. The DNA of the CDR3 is TGTGCCAGCAGCGTAGGACTAGCGGCCTACGAGCAGTACTTC. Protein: CASSVGLAAYEQYF.